These T cell receptor beta chains were read from a single sample in a study of radiotherapy plus CTLA-4 blockade in lung cancer. Clones were read by immunoSEQ multiplex PCR, and TCRdb kept only the in-frame ones, dropping some. This sample yields fewer than 55,000 clones, of which approximately 84% are seen a single time; 25% to 35% belongs to the top ten. The sample here was peripheral blood, taken from a patient treated with radiotherapy plus ipilimumab. The source is a human donor with non-small cell lung cancer whose response to radiotherapy plus ipilimumab could not be evaluated. Each CDR3 is given with its conserved first and last residue. The order of the fields is D gene, J gene, V gene, clone size, CDR3 protein, CDR3 DNA. A D gene is named only where the DNA matches it firmly. Clone size is not always given. Where it is, it says once, few, many or a class for expanded clones.

D: .
J: TRBJ2-2
V: TRBV29-1
size: .
CDR3: CSVGGPNTGELFF
DNA: TGCAGCGTGGGGGGGCCGAACACCGGGGAGCTGTTTTTT

D: TRBD2
J: TRBJ2-2
V: TRBV7-8
size: .
CDR3: CASSFASGRYTGELFF
DNA: TGTGCCAGCAGCTTTGCTAGCGGACGATACACCGGGGAGCTGTTTTTT

D: .
J: TRBJ2-5
V: TRBV19
size: once
CDR3: CASKVQGSETQYF
DNA: TGTGCCAGTAAAGTACAGGGTTCGGAGACCCAGTACTTC

D: TRBD1
J: TRBJ2-7
V: TRBV28
size: .
CDR3: CASSLGGTGDYEQYF
DNA: TGTGCCAGCAGTTTGGGGGGGACAGGGGACTACGAGCAGTACTTC

D: TRBD1
J: TRBJ2-1
V: TRBV19
size: .
CDR3: CASSSGTGMDNEQFF
DNA: TGTGCCAGTAGTTCCGGGACAGGGATGGACAATGAGCAGTTCTTC

D: .
J: TRBJ1-3
V: TRBV28
size: .
CDR3: CASSLGTANFGNTIYF
DNA: TGTGCCAGCAGTTTAGGCACAGCCAACTTTGGAAACACCATATATTTT

D: TRBD1
J: TRBJ1-3
V: TRBV7-9
size: .
CDR3: CASSSRQGGNTIYF
DNA: TGTGCCAGCAGCTCCCGACAGGGGGGAAACACCATATATTTT

D: .
J: TRBJ2-3
V: TRBV11-2
size: .
CDR3: CASSFLYTDTQYF
DNA: TGTGCCAGCAGCTTCCTCTACACAGATACGCAGTATTTT

D: TRBD1
J: TRBJ2-5
V: TRBV9
size: .
CDR3: CASSARGQGGETQYF
DNA: TGTGCCAGCAGCGCGAGGGGACAGGGCGGTGAGACCCAGTACTTC

D: .
J: TRBJ2-1
V: TRBV4-3
size: .
CDR3: CASSHNKEGNEQFF
DNA: TGCGCCAGCAGCCACAATAAAGAGGGCAATGAGCAGTTCTTC

D: .
J: TRBJ1-4
V: TRBV16
size: .
CDR3: CASSHRAPTTNEKLFF
DNA: TGTGCCAGCAGCCATCGAGCACCCACAACTAATGAAAAACTGTTTTTT

D: TRBD1
J: TRBJ1-6
V: TRBV27
size: .
CDR3: CASSLHRGNSPLHF
DNA: TGTGCCAGCAGTTTACACAGGGGTAATTCACCCCTCCACTTT

D: .
J: TRBJ1-3
V: TRBV5-8
size: once
CDR3: CASSLQLTSRHTIYF
DNA: TGTGCCAGCAGCTTGCAACTGACCTCGAGGCACACCATATATTTT

D: .
J: TRBJ2-4
V: TRBV7-2
size: .
CDR3: CASSLSPGNIQYF
DNA: TGTGCCAGCAGCTTAAGTCCAGGGAACATTCAGTACTTC

D: .
J: TRBJ1-2
V: TRBV4-2
size: .
CDR3: CASSQEVGQGGYTF
DNA: TGTGCCAGCAGCCAAGAAGTGGGGCAAGGCGGCTACACCTTC

D: .
J: TRBJ2-7
V: TRBV5-1
size: .
CDR3: CASFQGRGPHEQYF
DNA: TGCGCCAGCTTTCAGGGCAGGGGACCCCACGAGCAGTACTTC

D: .
J: TRBJ2-7
V: TRBV6-5
size: .
CDR3: CASSYSEPYEQYF
DNA: TGTGCCAGCAGTTACTCGGAGCCCTACGAGCAGTACTTC

D: TRBD1
J: TRBJ1-1
V: TRBV10-3
size: .
CDR3: CAIGTVTEAFF
DNA: TGTGCCATCGGGACAGTGACTGAAGCTTTCTTT

D: TRBD1
J: TRBJ1-1
V: TRBV27
size: .
CDR3: CASSLYPPGTVNTEAFF
DNA: TGTGCCAGCAGTTTATACCCCCCCGGGACAGTGAACACTGAAGCTTTCTTT

D: TRBD1
J: TRBJ2-3
V: TRBV5-1
size: once
CDR3: CASNRGQDTQYF
DNA: TGCGCCAGCAACAGGGGCCAAGATACGCAGTATTTT

D: TRBD1
J: TRBJ1-4
V: TRBV6-5
size: .
CDR3: CASSSTGTGSAKLFF
DNA: TGTGCCAGCAGTTCAACCGGGACAGGGTCGGCAAAACTGTTTTTT

D: .
J: TRBJ2-5
V: TRBV2
size: .
CDR3: CASSERIGQQETQYF
DNA: TGTGCCAGCAGTGAGAGGATAGGACAGCAAGAGACCCAGTACTTC

D: .
J: TRBJ1-1
V: TRBV28
size: .
CDR3: CASSVGTDYTEAFF
DNA: TGTGCCAGCAGTGTCGGAACAGATTACACTGAAGCTTTCTTT

D: TRBD2
J: TRBJ2-1
V: TRBV6-6
size: .
CDR3: CATRTSGSYNEQFF
DNA: TGTGCCACCCGGACTAGCGGTTCCTACAATGAGCAGTTCTTC

D: TRBD1
J: TRBJ2-2
V: TRBV29-1
size: .
CDR3: CSAGTGVTGELFF
DNA: TGCAGCGCCGGGACAGGGGTCACCGGGGAGCTGTTTTTT

D: TRBD1
J: TRBJ1-1
V: TRBV18
size: .
CDR3: CASSPVGQGGTEAFF
DNA: TGTGCCAGCTCACCGGTGGGGCAGGGGGGCACTGAAGCTTTCTTT

D: TRBD2
J: TRBJ2-3
V: TRBV27
size: .
CDR3: CASRFGTSAFTDTQYF
DNA: TGTGCCAGCAGGTTTGGGACTAGCGCTTTCACAGATACGCAGTATTTT

D: .
J: TRBJ1-5
V: TRBV19
size: .
CDR3: CASSTETGYNQPQHF
DNA: TGTGCCAGTAGTACGGAGACCGGGTACAATCAGCCCCAGCATTTT

D: TRBD1
J: TRBJ2-4
V: TRBV5-6
size: .
CDR3: CAIGRGQDVLAKNIQYF
DNA: TGTGCCATAGGACGGGGACAGGACGTACTAGCCAAAAACATTCAGTACTTC

D: TRBD1
J: TRBJ2-7
V: TRBV5-4
size: .
CDR3: CASSLGGQGATYEQYF
DNA: TGTGCCAGCAGCTTGGGGGGACAGGGGGCAACCTACGAGCAGTACTTC

D: TRBD2
J: TRBJ2-1
V: TRBV9
size: .
CDR3: CASSVAPSGRVNEQFF
DNA: TGTGCCAGCAGCGTAGCCCCTAGCGGGAGGGTTAATGAGCAGTTCTTC

D: .
J: TRBJ1-4
V: TRBV7-2
size: .
CDR3: CASSNGGGGEKLFF
DNA: TGTGCCAGCAGCAACGGAGGCGGGGGTGAAAAACTGTTTTTT

D: TRBD1
J: TRBJ1-4
V: TRBV19
size: .
CDR3: CASTQGGGHYRAEKLFF
DNA: TGTGCCAGTACCCAGGGGGGCGGACACTACAGAGCAGAAAAACTGTTTTTT

D: TRBD1
J: TRBJ2-3
V: TRBV2
size: .
CDR3: CASSPGQGGADTQYF
DNA: TGTGCCAGCAGCCCAGGACAGGGGGGGGCAGATACGCAGTATTTT

D: TRBD2
J: TRBJ2-2
V: TRBV30
size: .
CDR3: CAWNAGFSGGNTGELFF
DNA: TGTGCCTGGAATGCCGGGTTTAGCGGGGGGAACACCGGGGAGCTGTTTTTT

D: .
J: TRBJ2-5
V: TRBV6-5
size: .
CDR3: CASSYSGSGRKETQYF
DNA: TGTGCCAGCAGTTACTCGGGCTCGGGAAGGAAAGAGACCCAGTACTTC

D: TRBD1
J: TRBJ1-4
V: TRBV7-2
size: .
CDR3: CASSLVGTGGEKLFF
DNA: TGTGCCAGCAGCTTAGTAGGGACAGGGGGTGAAAAACTGTTTTTT

D: .
J: TRBJ1-2
V: TRBV7-2
size: .
CDR3: CASSLGLQAYGYTF
DNA: TGTGCCAGCAGCTTAGGGCTGCAGGCCTATGGCTACACCTTC

D: TRBD2
J: TRBJ2-1
V: TRBV28
size: few
CDR3: CASSPTGVAGIVGDEQFF
DNA: TGTGCCAGCAGTCCCACGGGGGTAGCGGGAATAGTGGGGGATGAGCAGTTCTTC

D: .
J: TRBJ1-1
V: TRBV29-1
size: .
CDR3: CSAKVGNTEAFF
DNA: TGCAGCGCCAAAGTCGGGAACACTGAAGCTTTCTTT

D: TRBD2
J: TRBJ2-1
V: TRBV9
size: few
CDR3: CASSAGLAGVDEQFF
DNA: TGTGCCAGCAGCGCGGGACTAGCGGGAGTAGATGAGCAGTTCTTC

D: .
J: TRBJ2-6
V: TRBV6-5
size: .
CDR3: CASSYLSGSGANVLTF
DNA: TGTGCCAGCAGTTACTTATCCGGGTCTGGGGCCAACGTCCTGACTTTC

D: .
J: TRBJ2-3
V: TRBV27
size: .
CDR3: CASTDLATSTDTQYF
DNA: TGTGCCAGCACCGATCTCGCCACTAGCACAGATACGCAGTATTTT

D: TRBD1
J: TRBJ1-1
V: TRBV11-2
size: .
CDR3: CASSLGTGGMNTEAFF
DNA: TGTGCCAGCAGCCTTGGGACAGGGGGCATGAACACTGAAGCTTTCTTT

D: .
J: TRBJ1-5
V: TRBV7-8
size: .
CDR3: CASSLASQPQHF
DNA: TGTGCCAGCAGCTTAGCGAGTCAGCCCCAGCATTTT

D: TRBD1
J: TRBJ1-2
V: TRBV4-1
size: .
CDR3: CASSQPRQGARYGYTF
DNA: TGCGCCAGCAGCCAACCGCGACAGGGGGCTAGGTATGGCTACACCTTC

D: .
J: TRBJ2-7
V: TRBV27
size: few
CDR3: CASSFRRQVGYEQYF
DNA: TGTGCCAGCAGTTTCCGACGACAGGTGGGGTACGAGCAGTACTTC

D: TRBD1
J: TRBJ2-7
V: TRBV28
size: .
CDR3: CASSLETGGYEQYF
DNA: TGTGCCAGCAGTTTAGAGACAGGGGGCTACGAGCAGTACTTC

D: TRBD1
J: TRBJ2-1
V: TRBV28
size: .
CDR3: CASSFGTGVYNGQFF
DNA: TGTGCCAGCAGTTTTGGGACAGGGGTCTACAATGGGCAGTTCTTC

D: .
J: TRBJ1-5
V: TRBV5-1
size: once
CDR3: CASSPGHNSNQPQHF
DNA: TGCGCCAGCAGCCCAGGACATAATAGCAATCAGCCCCAGCATTTT

D: .
J: TRBJ2-7
V: TRBV6-1
size: .
CDR3: CASSVRAGLYEQYF
DNA: TGTGCCAGCAGTGTAAGGGCAGGGCTGTACGAGCAGTACTTC

D: .
J: TRBJ2-3
V: TRBV19
size: .
CDR3: CASSFPRGGNADTQYF
DNA: TGTGCCAGTAGTTTCCCTAGGGGTGGGAATGCAGATACGCAGTATTTT